This T cell receptor beta chain is drawn from a study of cytomegalovirus exposure and HLA in healthy donors. Looked up from germline, CDR1 is LNHDA and CDR2 is SQIVND (reference sequence). The CDR3 spans 15 residues. Deletions cut 5 bases from V and 0 bases from J, with 11 bases between. Data came from immunoSEQ multiplex PCR; TCRdb stores just in-frame clones and leaves some out. The table shows approximately 160,000 clones, with just under 90% occurring only once. The chain is built from TRBV19 and TRBJ1-3; perhaps TRBD1 as D (6 bases). The sample consisted of PBMCs. The sequence came from a woman aged 18-35 years in good health and CMV-seropositive. CDR3 sequence reads: CASSPGTSSGNTIYF. CDR3 bases: TGTGCCAGTAGTCCCGGGACATCCTCTGGAAACACCATATATTTT. The full variable domain, in which reference TRBV19 and TRBJ1-3 provide the parts outside the CDR3, is DGGITQSPKYLFRKEGQNVTLSCEQNLNHDAMYWYRQDPGQGLRLIYYSQIVNDFQKGDIAEGYSVSREKKESFPLTVTSAQKNPTAFYLCASSPGTSSGNTIYFGEGSWLTVV.